This TCR beta chain was obtained from a study of blood T cell repertoires in COVID-19. The CDR3 runs to 17 residues. The germline CDR1 and CDR2 sequences are SQVTM and ANQGSEA. With 1 base clipped from V and 5 bases from J, the junction kept 14 bases outside the gene matches. TCRdb keeps only in-frame clones here, not all; method: immunoSEQ multiplex PCR. The data contain about 24,000 clones, 86% of them singletons. This receptor was taken from a human donor with active COVID-19. The donor label of this sample is uncertain. The V call is TRBV29-1, the J call TRBJ2-3, with 8 positions matching TRBD1. The sequenced sample was peripheral blood. The CDR3 loop is CSVEVWVGQGGIDTQYF. DNA of the CDR3: TGCAGCGTTGAAGTCTGGGTCGGACAGGGAGGAATAGATACGCAGTATTTT.